Listed below are T cell receptor beta chains from one sample, sequenced in a study of Siglec-9 on CD8 T cells in melanoma. Profiled with immunoSEQ multiplex PCR; TCRdb holds only in-frame clones, not every one. The sample consists of around 30,000 clones, 80% of them appearing once. The sample taken for sequencing was Siglec-9- CD8+ T cells sorted from blood. These receptors all stem from a human donor in good health. CDR3s include the opening cysteine and the closing phenylalanine or tryptophan. The D gene is left open where the match is weak. Not every row has a clone size; where given, it reads once, few, many or a size class.

V	J	size	D	DNA	CDR3
TRBV6-5	TRBJ2-4	NA	TRBD2	TGTGCCAGCAGCCCCCCGGGGGAGGGATGGAACATTCAGTACTTC	CASSPPGEGWNIQYF
TRBV18	TRBJ1-1	NA	NA	TGTGCCAGCTCGAGGGTAAATACTGAAGCTTTCTTT	CASSRVNTEAFF
TRBV30	TRBJ2-6	NA	NA	TGTGCCTGGAGTGACTCCTGGTCTGGGGCCAACGTCCTGACTTTC	CAWSDSWSGANVLTF
TRBV2	TRBJ1-2	NA	TRBD1	TGTGCCAGCATCCGGGACAGGGAAATCTATGGCTACACCTTC	CASIRDREIYGYTF
TRBV6-5	TRBJ1-3	NA	NA	TGTGCCAGCAGTCCGACAGCCGGCTCTGGAAACACCATATATTTT	CASSPTAGSGNTIYF
TRBV7-9	TRBJ1-2	NA	NA	TGTGCCAGCAGCTTAGTGGATCCTAACTATGGCTACACCTTC	CASSLVDPNYGYTF
TRBV7-9	TRBJ1-3	NA	NA	TGTGCCAGCAGCCCAACGGTACAGGGCGCTGGAAACACCATATATTTT	CASSPTVQGAGNTIYF
TRBV7-9	TRBJ1-1	NA	NA	TGTGCCAGCAGCACAGGGATGTCTGAAGCTTTCTTT	CASSTGMSEAFF
TRBV19	TRBJ2-3	NA	TRBD2	TGTGCCAGTAGTATGGCCCTAGCGGGGGGCCCTAGCACAGATACGCAGTATTTT	CASSMALAGGPSTDTQYF
TRBV28	TRBJ2-7	NA	NA	TGTGCCAGCAGTACCCCGTCGGGGTGGGGAAGTTTCGCTGACGAGCAGTACTTC	CASSTPSGWGSFADEQYF
TRBV19	TRBJ1-4	NA	NA	TGTGCCAGTAGTGCACGGACAAGAGAAAGTGAAAAACTGTTTTTT	CASSARTRESEKLFF
TRBV27	TRBJ2-3	NA	TRBD2	TGTGCCAGCAGGCTAGCGGGGTCGCCCACAGATACGCAGTATTTT	CASRLAGSPTDTQYF
TRBV9	TRBJ2-2	few	TRBD2	TGTGCCAGCAACCAGTACAGGACTAGCAGCGGGGAGCTGTTTTTT	CASNQYRTSSGELFF
TRBV29-1	TRBJ2-6	NA	TRBD1	TGCAGCGTCCTTGGACAGGGCGGCGCCAACGTCCTGACTTTC	CSVLGQGGANVLTF
TRBV19	TRBJ1-1	once	NA	TGTGCCAGCAGGGACGGGTTCACTGAAGCTTTCTTT	CASRDGFTEAFF
TRBV5-6	TRBJ2-7	NA	NA	TGTGCCAGCAGTCAGCTCATGGGGGGCTGGGTCTACGAGCAGTACTTC	CASSQLMGGWVYEQYF
TRBV5-1	TRBJ2-1	NA	NA	TGCGCCAGCAGCTTGGAGGGTCCAGCGGGCAATGAGCAGTTCTTC	CASSLEGPAGNEQFF
TRBV4-1	TRBJ2-7	NA	NA	TGCGCCAGCAGCCAAGATGAGTGGGGGGGCCGCTACGAGCAGTACTTC	CASSQDEWGGRYEQYF
TRBV6-5	TRBJ2-5	NA	TRBD2	TGTGCCAGCAGGGACGGCCTAGCGGGGGAAGAGACCCAGTACTTC	CASRDGLAGEETQYF
TRBV5-6	TRBJ2-3	NA	TRBD2	TGTGCCAGCAGCTTGGATCCCCTTCCCAGCGGGAGGAGCACAGATACGCAGTATTTT	CASSLDPLPSGRSTDTQYF
TRBV13	TRBJ2-3	NA	TRBD1	TGTGCCAGCAGCTTAGGCCCGGGACAGGAACCCCCCTATTCAGGGCGCACGCAGTATTTT	CASSLGPGQEPPYSGRTQYF
TRBV5-1	TRBJ1-2	NA	NA	TGCGCCAGCGGGGACCGACCGACTAACTATGGCTACACCTTC	CASGDRPTNYGYTF
TRBV11-2	TRBJ1-6	NA	NA	TGTGCCAGCAGCCGAGCGGGCAATAATTCACCCCTCCACTTT	CASSRAGNNSPLHF
TRBV27	TRBJ2-1	NA	NA	TGTGCCAGCCGTTTTGCAGGGGTCCTCTCCTACAATGAGCAGTTCTTC	CASRFAGVLSYNEQFF
TRBV29-1	TRBJ2-7	NA	NA	TGCAGCTCTGTGGGGGGCCACGGATCATCCTACGAGCAGTACTTC	CSSVGGHGSSYEQYF
TRBV4-2	TRBJ2-1	NA	NA	TGTGCCAGCAGCCAAGATGTTGGAGGAGCATCGGGTGAGCAGTTCTTC	CASSQDVGGASGEQFF
TRBV28	TRBJ1-5	few	NA	TGTGCCAGCAGTTTGGTCGCGTCCAATCAGCCCCAGCATTTT	CASSLVASNQPQHF
TRBV27	TRBJ2-2	NA	NA	TGTGCCAGCAGTTTAGGCGGACAGACCTCCACCGGGGAGCTGTTTTTT	CASSLGGQTSTGELFF
TRBV14	TRBJ2-2	NA	NA	TGTGCCAGCAGCTCTGGACTGACTAACACCGGGGAGCTGTTTTTT	CASSSGLTNTGELFF
TRBV5-1	TRBJ1-5	few	NA	TGCGCCAGCAGCTTGACAGGGTCAAGTCAGCCCCAGCATTTT	CASSLTGSSQPQHF
TRBV15	TRBJ2-2	NA	TRBD2	TGTGCCACCTCTCTCCCGCCGGGACTAGCGGTGAACACCGGGGAGCTGTTTTTT	CATSLPPGLAVNTGELFF
TRBV5-5	TRBJ2-3	NA	TRBD2	TGTGCCAGCAGCTTACTAGCGGGGGGGCCTCGGACAGATACGCAGTATTTT	CASSLLAGGPRTDTQYF
TRBV27	TRBJ2-1	NA	TRBD2	TGTGCCACCATCGGGCTAGCGGGAGGGAACAATGAGCAGTTCTTC	CATIGLAGGNNEQFF
TRBV7-9	TRBJ2-3	once	TRBD1	TGTGCCAGCAGCCCCGGGACAGGGGGCACCACAGATACGCAGTATTTT	CASSPGTGGTTDTQYF
TRBV4-1	TRBJ2-7	NA	TRBD2	TGCGCCAGCAGCCAAGAAAGTCCAGGACTAGGGTACGAGCAGTACTTC	CASSQESPGLGYEQYF
TRBV6-6	TRBJ1-2	NA	TRBD1	TGTGCCAGCATGGCGACAGGGGGTACACCCAGCTATGGCTACACCTTC	CASMATGGTPSYGYTF
TRBV7-3	TRBJ1-1	medium-sized	NA	TGTGCCAGCAGCTCCTCGGCGAACACTGAAGCTTTCTTT	CASSSSANTEAFF
TRBV13	TRBJ2-7	NA	NA	TGTGCCAGCAGCTTCTTGGGACACTCCGAGCAGTACTTC	CASSFLGHSEQYF
TRBV27	TRBJ1-1	NA	NA	TGTGCCAGCAGTATCGGGATCATGAACACTGAAGCTTTCTTT	CASSIGIMNTEAFF
TRBV9	TRBJ2-3	NA	TRBD2	TGTGCCAGCAGCACCACTAGCGCACACCCTCCGGATACGCAGTATTTT	CASSTTSAHPPDTQYF
TRBV30	TRBJ1-4	large	NA	TGTGCCTGGAGTGGACTGAATGAAAAACTGTTTTTT	CAWSGLNEKLFF
TRBV27	TRBJ1-1	NA	NA	TGTGCCAGCAGCCACTCGGCTGGTGGGGGCAGGGCTTTCTTT	CASSHSAGGGRAFF
TRBV4-1	TRBJ1-2	once	NA	TGCGCCAGCAGCCACATCACGGCCTGGGGGGACTATGGCTACACCTTC	CASSHITAWGDYGYTF
TRBV27	TRBJ1-1	NA	NA	TGTGCCAGCAGTTTACAGGGTATTGACACTGAAGCTTTCTTT	CASSLQGIDTEAFF
TRBV21-1	TRBJ2-1	NA	NA	TGTGCCAGCAGCGGGAACAGGGATCCGCTTGAGCAGTTCTTC	CASSGNRDPLEQFF
TRBV29-1	TRBJ2-2	NA	NA	TGCAGCGTTTATTCTGGGAGTACCGGGGAGCTGTTTTTT	CSVYSGSTGELFF
TRBV27	TRBJ1-1	NA	NA	TGTGCCAGCAGTAACAACCTGGGACGTCTGAACACTGAAGCTTTCTTT	CASSNNLGRLNTEAFF
TRBV28	TRBJ1-1	once	NA	TGTGCCAGCAGTTTCCCAGGCAGGGGCGACAACACTGAAGCTTTCTTT	CASSFPGRGDNTEAFF
TRBV30	TRBJ1-3	few	NA	TGTGCCTGGAAGAAAGCTGGAAACACCATATATTTT	CAWKKAGNTIYF
TRBV6-6	TRBJ2-5	NA	NA	TGTGCCAGCAGTCGACGGGAACAAGAGACCCAGTACTTC	CASSRREQETQYF
TRBV11-2	TRBJ1-2	NA	TRBD1	TGTGCCAGCAGCGGGACAGGGGGTGTCTATGGCTACACCTTC	CASSGTGGVYGYTF
TRBV4-1	TRBJ2-7	NA	TRBD1	TGCGCCAGCAGCCAAGAACGGTCGGCCAGGGGGTTAGCCTACGAGCAGTACTTC	CASSQERSARGLAYEQYF
TRBV5-5	TRBJ2-6	NA	NA	TGTGCCAGCAGCTTCAAACCGCCAGGGACAACCTCCTCTGGGGCCAACGTCCTGACTTTC	CASSFKPPGTTSSGANVLTF
TRBV5-6	TRBJ2-7	few	NA	TGTGCCAGCAGCCCCGGGACTTATTACGAGCAGTACTTC	CASSPGTYYEQYF
TRBV7-8	TRBJ2-5	NA	NA	TGTGCCAGCAGCTCCGGTCCGGCGGGACCCCAAGAGACCCAGTACTTC	CASSSGPAGPQETQYF
TRBV21-1	TRBJ2-1	NA	NA	TGTGCCAGCAGTGGGGGGTCTAGCGGGAGCTCCTACAATGAGCAGTTCTTC	CASSGGSSGSSYNEQFF
TRBV10-2	TRBJ2-5	NA	NA	TGCGCCAGCACCGAAGGAGGGGGGGCCGAGACCCAGTACTTC	CASTEGGGAETQYF
TRBV19	TRBJ1-3	NA	NA	TGTGCCAGTAGTCTAGTAGATGCCTCTGGAAACACCATATATTTT	CASSLVDASGNTIYF
TRBV7-9	TRBJ2-1	few	NA	TGTGCCAGCTCGCCTACAGGGAGGGGAGAGCAGTTCTTC	CASSPTGRGEQFF
TRBV9	TRBJ2-3	NA	NA	TGTGCCAGCAGGAAAACGGGGGTTAGCACAGATACGCAGTATTTT	CASRKTGVSTDTQYF